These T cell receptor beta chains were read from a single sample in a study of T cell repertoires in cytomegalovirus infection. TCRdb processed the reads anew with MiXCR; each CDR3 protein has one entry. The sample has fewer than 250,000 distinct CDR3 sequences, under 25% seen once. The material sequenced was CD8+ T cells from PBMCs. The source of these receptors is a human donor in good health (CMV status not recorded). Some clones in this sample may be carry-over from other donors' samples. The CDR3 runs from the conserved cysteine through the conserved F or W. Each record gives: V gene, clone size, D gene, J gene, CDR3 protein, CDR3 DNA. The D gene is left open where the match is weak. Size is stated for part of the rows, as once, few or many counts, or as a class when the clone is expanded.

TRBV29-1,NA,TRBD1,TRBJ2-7,CSADRGYEQYF,TGCAGCGCGGACAGGGGGTACGAGCAGTACTTC
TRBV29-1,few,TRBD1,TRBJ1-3,CSVEDWTGTGNTIYF,TGCAGCGTTGAAGATTGGACAGGAACTGGAAACACCATATATTTT
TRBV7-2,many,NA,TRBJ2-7,CASSLEWTTYEQYF,TGTGCCAGCAGCTTAGAGTGGACGACCTACGAGCAGTACTTC
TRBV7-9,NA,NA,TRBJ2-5,CASSPSGTQYF,TGTGCCAGCAGCCCAAGCGGGACCCAGTACTTC
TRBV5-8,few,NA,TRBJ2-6,CASSHEQGSGANVLTF,TGTGCCAGCAGCCATGAACAGGGTTCTGGGGCCAACGTCCTGACTTTC
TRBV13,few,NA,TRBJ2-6,CASSLVGDSGANVLTF,TGTGCCAGCAGCTTAGTCGGGGACTCTGGGGCCAACGTCCTGACTTTC
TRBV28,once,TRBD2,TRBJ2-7,CASSSPGGDEQYF,TGTGCCAGCAGCTCTCCGGGGGGGGATGAGCAGTACTTC
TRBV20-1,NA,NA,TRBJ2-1,CSARGVGGPDEQFF,TGCAGTGCTAGAGGCGTTGGAGGCCCCGATGAGCAGTTCTTC
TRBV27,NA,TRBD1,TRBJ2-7,CASSQAGTGNEQYF,TGTGCCAGCAGTCAAGCCGGGACAGGGAACGAGCAGTACTTC
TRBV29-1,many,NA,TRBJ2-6,CSVNSGANVLTF,TGCAGCGTTAACTCTGGGGCCAACGTCCTGACTTTC
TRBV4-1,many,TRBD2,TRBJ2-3,CASSSPAASGGSPTDTQYF,TGCGCCAGCAGCTCCCCAGCCGCGAGCGGGGGGTCACCCACAGATACGCAGTATTTT
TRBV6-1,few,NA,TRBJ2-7,CASRYGSGAYEQYF,TGTGCCAGCAGATACGGTTCGGGGGCCTACGAGCAGTACTTC
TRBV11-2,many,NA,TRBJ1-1,CASSLVLGTEAFF,TGTGCCAGCAGCTTAGTTTTGGGGACTGAAGCTTTCTTT
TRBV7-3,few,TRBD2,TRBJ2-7,CASSSAGTSYEQYF,TGTGCCAGCAGCTCCGCTGGGACTAGCTACGAGCAGTACTTC
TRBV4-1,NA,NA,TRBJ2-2,CASSQGVLGPGELFF,TGCGCCAGCAGCCAAGGCGTTTTGGGACCCGGGGAGCTGTTTTTT
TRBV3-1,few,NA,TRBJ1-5,CASSQGSVSNQPQHF,TGTGCCAGCAGCCAGGGTTCTGTTAGCAATCAGCCCCAGCATTTT
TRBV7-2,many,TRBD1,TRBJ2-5,CASSLDPTGGLETQYF,TGTGCCAGCAGCTTAGACCCGACAGGGGGCTTGGAGACCCAGTACTTC
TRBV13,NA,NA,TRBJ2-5,CASSSRGSASLETQYF,TGTGCCAGCAGCTCAAGAGGGTCGGCTAGCTTAGAGACCCAGTACTTC
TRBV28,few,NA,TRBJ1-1,CASSFGAEFEAFF,TGTGCCAGCAGTTTCGGGGCAGAGTTTGAAGCTTTCTTT
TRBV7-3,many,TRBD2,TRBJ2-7,CASSFVAGASEQYF,TGTGCCAGCAGCTTCGTAGCGGGGGCGAGCGAGCAGTACTTC
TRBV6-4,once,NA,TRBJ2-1,CASSDQGGAPNEQFF,TGTGCCAGCAGTGACCAGGGAGGAGCGCCGAATGAGCAGTTCTTC
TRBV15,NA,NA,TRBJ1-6,CATSRVRGGINSPLHF,TGTGCCACCAGCAGAGTTCGGGGTGGGATCAATTCACCCCTCCACTTT
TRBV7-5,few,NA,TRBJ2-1,CISVPEASTSGNHNEQFF,NA
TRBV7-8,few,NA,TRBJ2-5,CASSLTSGQETQYF,TGTGCCAGCAGCTTAACTAGTGGCCAAGAGACCCAGTACTTC
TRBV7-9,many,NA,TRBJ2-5,CASSGTGTQDQYF,TGTGCCAGCAGCGGTACAGGTACGCAGGACCAGTACTTC
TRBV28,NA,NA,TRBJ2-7,CASSLYRGYEQYF,TGTGCCAGCAGTTTATATAGGGGCTACGAGCAGTACTTC
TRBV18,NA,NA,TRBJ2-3,CASSPVWASSTDTQYF,TGTGCCAGCTCACCAGTGTGGGCATCTAGCACAGATACGCAGTATTTT
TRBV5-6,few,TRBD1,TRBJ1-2,CASSLGGQGAPPSTF,TGTGCCAGCAGCTTGGGAGGACAGGGGGCGCCTCCGTCGACCTTC
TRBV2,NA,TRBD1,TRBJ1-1,CASSENIGQGVEAFF,TGTGCCAGCAGTGAAAATATTGGACAGGGCGTTGAAGCTTTCTTT
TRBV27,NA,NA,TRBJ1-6,CASSFLQPRHFESPLHF,TGTGCCAGCAGTTTCCTTCAGCCACGACATTTCGAATCACCCCTCCACTTT
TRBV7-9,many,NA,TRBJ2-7,CASSLGWEGYEQYF,TGTGCCAGCAGCTTAGGATGGGAAGGGTACGAGCAGTACTTC
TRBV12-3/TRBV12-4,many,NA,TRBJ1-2,CASSEDTYGYTF,TGTGCCAGCAGTGAGGACACCTATGGCTACACCTTC
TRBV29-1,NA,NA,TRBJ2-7,CSVVSGDRTYEQYF,TGCAGCGTTGTATCCGGGGATAGGACCTACGAGCAGTACTTC
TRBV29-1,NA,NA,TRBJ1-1,CSVEDLQGNTEAFF,TGCAGCGTTGAAGATCTACAGGGGAACACTGAAGCTTTCTTT
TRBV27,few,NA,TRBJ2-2,CASRFRLTGELFF,TGTGCCAGCAGATTTAGGCTCACCGGGGAGCTGTTTTTT
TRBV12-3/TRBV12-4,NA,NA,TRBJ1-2,CASSSSPGSGYTF,TGTGCCAGCAGTTCATCCCCGGGTTCTGGCTACACCTTC
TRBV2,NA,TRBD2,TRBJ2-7,CASSASSGSYEQYF,TGTGCCAGCAGTGCCTCTAGCGGTTCCTACGAGCAGTACTTC
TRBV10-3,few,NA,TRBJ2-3,CAITDASFTDTQYF,TGTGCCATCACAGACGCGAGCTTCACAGATACGCAGTATTTT
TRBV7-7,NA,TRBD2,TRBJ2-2,CASRRGGHTGELFF,TGTGCCAGCCGGCGGGGGGGGCACACCGGGGAGCTGTTTTTT
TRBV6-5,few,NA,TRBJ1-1,CASRRGTEAFF,TGTGCCAGCAGAAGGGGCACTGAAGCTTTCTTT
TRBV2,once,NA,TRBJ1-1,CASSFDSEAFF,TGTGCCAGCAGTTTCGACAGTGAAGCTTTCTTT
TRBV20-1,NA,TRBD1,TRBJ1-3,CSALPGQGIGNTIYF,TGCAGTGCTCTGCCGGGACAGGGAATTGGAAACACCATATATTTT